Listed below are T cell receptor beta chains from one sample, sequenced in a study of CD8 T cells in Susac syndrome. TCRdb independently ran MiXCR on the immunoSEQ multiplex PCR reads; one entry per CDR3 protein. This table has about 180,000 distinct CDR3 sequences, 85% to 95% appearing once. Source material: CD4+ T cells from PBMCs. The receptors here all came from a human donor with multiple sclerosis. CDR3s include the opening cysteine and the closing phenylalanine or tryptophan. A D gene is named only where the DNA matches it firmly. Only some rows state a clone size, as once, few, many or a class for expanded clones.

D gene,J gene,V gene,clone size,CDR3 protein,CDR3 DNA
-,TRBJ2-1,TRBV6-5,-,CASRPSWGRHNEQFF,TGTGCCAGCAGGCCCTCTTGGGGCCGACATAATGAGCAGTTCTTC
TRBD2,TRBJ2-5,TRBV3-1,-,CASLKRESVQETQYF,TGTGCCAGCTTGAAGCGGGAGTCTGTCCAAGAGACCCAGTACTTC
-,TRBJ2-7,TRBV2,-,CASAYEGGAAYEQYF,TGTGCCAGCGCCTATGAGGGGGGCGCCGCCTACGAGCAGTACTTC
-,TRBJ2-5,TRBV7-3,-,CASSFDRLGAQYF,TGTGCCAGCAGCTTCGACAGACTGGGGGCCCAGTACTTC
TRBD2,TRBJ2-1,TRBV7-2,-,CASRYSGGTYNEQFF,TGTGCCAGCAGATATAGCGGGGGTACTTACAATGAGCAGTTCTTC
-,TRBJ2-1,TRBV3-1,-,CASSFGPGNEQFF,TGTGCCAGCAGTTTCGGCCCTGGGAATGAGCAGTTCTTC
-,TRBJ2-5,TRBV5-1,-,CASSVSGRGETQYF,TGCGCCAGCAGCGTGTCAGGGCGCGGAGAGACCCAGTACTTC
TRBD1,TRBJ1-2,TRBV6-1,-,CASTWGGRRGPTSYGYTF,TGTGCCAGCACCTGGGGGGGACGCAGGGGGCCCACTAGCTATGGCTACACCTTC
TRBD2,TRBJ2-7,TRBV6-2/TRBV6-3,-,CASSRGTSGRITYEQYF,TGTGCCAGCAGTCGTGGGACTAGCGGGAGGATTACCTACGAGCAGTACTTC
TRBD1,TRBJ1-2,TRBV14,-,CASSGQGAGNYGYTF,TGTGCCAGCAGCGGACAGGGGGCGGGAAACTATGGCTACACCTTC
TRBD1,TRBJ2-7,TRBV5-1,-,CASSPRTGRAIEQYF,TGCGCCAGCAGCCCCCGGACAGGGCGCGCAATCGAGCAGTACTTC
-,TRBJ1-1,TRBV5-1,once,CASSLAARMNTEAFF,TGCGCCAGCAGCTTGGCCGCTCGAATGAACACTGAAGCTTTCTTT
-,TRBJ1-2,TRBV3-1,-,CASSGSRGISGYTF,TGTGCCAGCAGCGGTTCCAGGGGAATAAGTGGCTACACCTTC
TRBD1,TRBJ2-1,TRBV18,-,CASSPRDRDNEQFF,TGTGCCAGCTCACCACGGGACAGGGACAATGAGCAGTTCTTC
-,TRBJ2-7,TRBV12-3/TRBV12-4,-,CASSLNVGQYEQYF,TGTGCCAGCAGTTTAAATGTTGGGCAGTACGAGCAGTACTTC
TRBD2,TRBJ2-7,TRBV20-1,-,CSASPGLAYSYEQYF,TGCAGTGCTAGCCCGGGACTAGCGTACTCCTACGAGCAGTACTTC
-,TRBJ1-1,TRBV15,-,CATTSDRGVYGPEAFF,TGTGCCACCACTTCAGACAGAGGGGTATATGGGCCTGAAGCTTTCTTT
-,TRBJ1-2,TRBV4-2,-,CASSQQGSGGYTF,TGTGCCAGCAGCCAACAGGGATCCGGCGGCTACACCTTC
TRBD1,TRBJ1-4,TRBV6-5,-,CASGRTGQHNEKLFF,TGTGCCAGCGGTAGGACGGGACAGCACAATGAAAAACTGTTTTTT
-,TRBJ1-2,TRBV7-2,-,CASSLVVSGYTF,TGTGCCAGCAGCTTAGTGGTATCGGGCTACACCTTC